This T cell receptor beta chain was captured in a study of T cells after yellow fever vaccination. Using its own MiXCR run on the 5' RACE reads, TCRdb lists one record per CDR3 protein. The sample has some 560,000 distinct CDR3 sequences, around a sixth seen once. Trimming left V 2 bases short and J 4 bases short, with 9 bases between. The CDR3 is 13 amino acids. Per germline, CDR1 LNHNV and CDR2 YYDKDF (reference sequence). The sequencing used PBMCs, collected about 5 days after the first yellow fever vaccination. The receptor comes from a man in his late teens or twenties who received the YFV17D yellow fever vaccine. The chain combines TRBV15 with TRBJ2-7; D might be TRBD1 (6 bases). The DNA for the CDR3 is TGTGCCACCAGCAGATCCGGACAGTACGAGCAGTACTTC. It is translated as CATSRSGQYEQYF.